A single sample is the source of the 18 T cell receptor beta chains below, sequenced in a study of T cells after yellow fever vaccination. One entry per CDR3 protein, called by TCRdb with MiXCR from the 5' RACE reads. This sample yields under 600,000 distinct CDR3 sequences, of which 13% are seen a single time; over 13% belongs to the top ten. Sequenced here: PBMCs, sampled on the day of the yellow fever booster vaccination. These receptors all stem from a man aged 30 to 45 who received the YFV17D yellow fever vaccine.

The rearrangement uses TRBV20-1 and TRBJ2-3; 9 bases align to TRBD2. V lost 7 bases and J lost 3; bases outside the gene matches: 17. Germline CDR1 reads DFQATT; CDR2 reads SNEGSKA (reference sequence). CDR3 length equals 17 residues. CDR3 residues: CSGSGGSGSLGTDTQYF. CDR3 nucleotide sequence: TGCAGTGGTTCCGGCGGTAGCGGGAGTTTAGGGACAGATACGCAGTATTTT.

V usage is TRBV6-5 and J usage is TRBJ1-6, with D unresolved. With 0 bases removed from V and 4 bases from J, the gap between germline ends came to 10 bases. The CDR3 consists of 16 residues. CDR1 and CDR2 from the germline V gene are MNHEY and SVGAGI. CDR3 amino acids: CASSYSRVSYNSPLHF. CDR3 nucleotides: TGTGCCAGCAGTTACTCCAGAGTATCTTATAATTCACCCCTCCACTTT.

The CDR3 DNA reads as TGTGCCAGCACCCTACAGGGGGGCACTGAAGCTTTCTTT. It translates to CASTLQGGTEAFF. The chain carries TRBV7-9 and TRBJ1-1, with 8 bases identical to TRBD1. The junction had 5 bases not matched to a gene; V was cut back by 7 bases and J by 4 bases. Germline loops: CDR1 SEHNR, CDR2 FQNEAQ (reference sequence). The CDR3 spans 13 residues.

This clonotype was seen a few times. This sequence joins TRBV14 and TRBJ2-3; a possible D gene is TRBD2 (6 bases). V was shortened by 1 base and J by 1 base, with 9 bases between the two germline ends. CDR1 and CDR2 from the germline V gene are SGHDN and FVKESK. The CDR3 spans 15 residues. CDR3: CASSQGPSGTDTQYF. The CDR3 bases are TGTGCCAGCAGCCAAGGTCCTAGCGGCACAGATACGCAGTATTTT.

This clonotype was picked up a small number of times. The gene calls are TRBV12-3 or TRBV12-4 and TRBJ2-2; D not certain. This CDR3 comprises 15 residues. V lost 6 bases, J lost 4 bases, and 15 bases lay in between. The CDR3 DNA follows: TGTGCCAGCAGCGCCTCCACGGGTACCACCGGGGAGCTGTTTTTT. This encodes CASSASTGTTGELFF.

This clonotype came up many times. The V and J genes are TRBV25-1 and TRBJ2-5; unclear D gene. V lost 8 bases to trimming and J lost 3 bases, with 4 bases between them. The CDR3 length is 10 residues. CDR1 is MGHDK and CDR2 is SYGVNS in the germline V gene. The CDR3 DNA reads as TGTGCCAGCGCTAAAGAGACCCAGTACTTC. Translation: CASAKETQYF.

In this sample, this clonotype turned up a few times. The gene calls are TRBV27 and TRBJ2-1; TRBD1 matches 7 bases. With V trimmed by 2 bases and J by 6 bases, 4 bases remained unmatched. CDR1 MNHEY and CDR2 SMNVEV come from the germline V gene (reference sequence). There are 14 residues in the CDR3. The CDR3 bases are TGTGCCAGCAGTTTAGACAGGGCGGCCAATGAGCAGTTCTTC. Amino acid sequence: CASSLDRAANEQFF.

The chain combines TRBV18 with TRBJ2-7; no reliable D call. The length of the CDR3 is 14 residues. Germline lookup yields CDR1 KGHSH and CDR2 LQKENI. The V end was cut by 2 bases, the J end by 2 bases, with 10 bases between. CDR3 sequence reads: CASSPATGTYEQYF. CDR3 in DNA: TGTGCCAGCTCACCAGCGACTGGCACCTACGAGCAGTACTTC.

In nucleotides, the CDR3 is TGTGCCATGGGCCCTGGACATGGTGGGTACGAGCAGTACTTC. Encoded protein: CAMGPGHGGYEQYF. V is TRBV5-5 and J is TRBJ2-7; a possible D gene is TRBD1 (5 bases). The ends were cut back, 9 bases at V and 4 bases at J, with 20 bases in the middle. The CDR3 consists of 14 residues. Germline V lookup: CDR1 SGHKS, CDR2 YYEKEE (reference sequence).

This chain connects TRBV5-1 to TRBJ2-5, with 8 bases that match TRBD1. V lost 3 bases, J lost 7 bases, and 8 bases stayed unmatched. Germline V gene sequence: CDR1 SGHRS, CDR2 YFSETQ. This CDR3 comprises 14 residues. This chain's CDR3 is CASSSSGQVVTQYF. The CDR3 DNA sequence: TGCGCCAGCAGCTCATCGGGACAGGTGGTGACCCAGTACTTC.

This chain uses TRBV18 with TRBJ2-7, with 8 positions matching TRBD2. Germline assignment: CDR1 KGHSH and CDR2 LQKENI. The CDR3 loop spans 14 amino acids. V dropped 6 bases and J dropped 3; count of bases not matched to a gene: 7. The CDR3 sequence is CASSEAGGFYEQYF. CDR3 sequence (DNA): TGTGCCAGCTCCGAGGCGGGGGGATTCTACGAGCAGTACTTC. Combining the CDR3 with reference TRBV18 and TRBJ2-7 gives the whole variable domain NAGVMQNPRHLVRRRGQEARLRCSPMKGHSHVYWYRQLPEEGLKFMVYLQKENIIDESGMPKERFSAEFPKEGPSILRIQQVVRGDSAAYFCASSEAGGFYEQYFGPGTRLTVT.

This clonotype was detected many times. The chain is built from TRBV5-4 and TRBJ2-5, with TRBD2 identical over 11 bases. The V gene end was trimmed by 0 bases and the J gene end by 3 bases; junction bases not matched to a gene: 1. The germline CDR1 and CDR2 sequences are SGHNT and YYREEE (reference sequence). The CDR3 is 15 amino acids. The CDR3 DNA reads TGTGCCAGCAGCTTGGCACTAGCGGGAGAAGAGACCCAGTACTTC. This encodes CASSLALAGEETQYF.

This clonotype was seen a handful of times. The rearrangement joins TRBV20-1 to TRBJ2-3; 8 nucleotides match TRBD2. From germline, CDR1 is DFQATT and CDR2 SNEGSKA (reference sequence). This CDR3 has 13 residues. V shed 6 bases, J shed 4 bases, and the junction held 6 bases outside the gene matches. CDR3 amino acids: CSAPSGGSDTQYF. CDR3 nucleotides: TGCAGTGCCCCCAGCGGGGGTTCAGATACGCAGTATTTT.

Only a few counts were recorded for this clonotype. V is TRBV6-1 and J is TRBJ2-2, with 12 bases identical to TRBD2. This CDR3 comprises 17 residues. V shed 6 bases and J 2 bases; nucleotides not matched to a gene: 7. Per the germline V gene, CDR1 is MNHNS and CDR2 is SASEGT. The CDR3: CASRTPSGRVNTGELFF. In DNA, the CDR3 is TGTGCCAGCAGAACACCTAGCGGGAGGGTAAACACCGGGGAGCTGTTTTTT.

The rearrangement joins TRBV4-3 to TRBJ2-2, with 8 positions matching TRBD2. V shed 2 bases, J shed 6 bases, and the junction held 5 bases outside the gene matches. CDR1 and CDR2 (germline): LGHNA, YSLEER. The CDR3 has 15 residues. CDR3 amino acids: CASSQPGLEAGELFF. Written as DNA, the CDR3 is TGCGCCAGCAGCCAACCGGGACTAGAGGCCGGGGAGCTGTTTTTT.

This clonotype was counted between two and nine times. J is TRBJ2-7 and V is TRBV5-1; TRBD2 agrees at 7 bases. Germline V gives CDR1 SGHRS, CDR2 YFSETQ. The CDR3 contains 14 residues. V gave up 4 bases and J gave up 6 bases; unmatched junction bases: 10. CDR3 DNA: TGCGCCAGCAGCCCCGGGGGGACGGAGGGCGAGCAGTACTTC. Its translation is CASSPGGTEGEQYF.

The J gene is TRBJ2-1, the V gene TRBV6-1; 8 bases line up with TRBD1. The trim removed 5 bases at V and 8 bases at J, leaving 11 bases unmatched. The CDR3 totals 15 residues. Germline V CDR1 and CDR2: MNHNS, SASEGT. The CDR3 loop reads CASSPRGRGQDEQFF. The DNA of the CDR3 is TGTGCCAGCAGTCCTAGGGGCAGGGGGCAGGATGAGCAGTTCTTC.

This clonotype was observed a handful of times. This CDR3 reads CATSPNGPYEQYF. As DNA, the CDR3 is TGTGCCACCAGTCCGAACGGCCCCTACGAGCAGTACTTC. The chain is built from TRBV24-1 and TRBJ2-7, with unresolved D. V lost 6 bases to trimming and J lost 2 bases, with 10 bases between them. Germline V gene lookup returns CDR1 KGHDR and CDR2 SFDVKD. This CDR3 has 13 amino acids.